The 20 T cell receptor beta chains listed next were all sequenced from one sample in a study of early stage breast cancer tumors. Produced via immunoSEQ multiplex PCR; TCRdb's table is partial and in-frame only. The table lists approximately 20,000 clones, about 83% of them singletons. Sequencing was done on a sample of blood. The receptors here all came from a person aged 70 to 85 with breast cancer.

The J gene is TRBJ2-3, the V gene TRBV7-3; TRBD2 matches at 15 bases. Germline V gene sequence: CDR1 SGHTA, CDR2 FQGTGA. This CDR3 has 17 residues. Trimming took 5 bases from V and 3 from J; bases not matched to a gene: 6. For the CDR3, the DNA is TGTGCCAGCAGCCTGGGGACTAGCGGGGGGCCGACAGATACGCAGTATTTT. Amino acids: CASSLGTSGGPTDTQYF.

The chain has TRBV5-1 and TRBJ2-7; 10 bases are a match to TRBD1. J gave up 3 bases and V 4 bases, and 4 bases lay outside the gene matches. The V gene's germline CDR1 is SGHRS and CDR2 YFSETQ. The CDR3 has 14 residues. CDR3: CASSTTGGGYEQYF. In DNA form, the CDR3 reads TGCGCCAGCAGCACGACAGGGGGCGGCTACGAGCAGTACTTC.

This rearrangement joins TRBV18 to TRBJ1-5, with TRBD1 matching over 9 bases. The CDR3 runs to 14 residues. Trimming cost V 5 bases and J 5 bases; bases outside gene matches: 4. The V gene's germline CDR1 is KGHSH and CDR2 LQKENI. The CDR3 nucleotides are TGTGCCAGCTCAACGACAGGGGGGGATCAGCCCCAGCATTTT. This gives the protein CASSTTGGDQPQHF.

J is TRBJ2-1 and V is TRBV4-2; 8 bases match TRBD2. Germline CDR1 and CDR2: LGHNA and YNFKEQ. After removal of 1 base from V and 6 bases from J, the junction contained 8 bases not matched to a gene. This CDR3 spans 16 amino acids. The CDR3 sequence: CASSQGGGGPANEQFF. CDR3 bases: TGTGCCAGCAGCCAAGGGGGCGGGGGGCCAGCCAATGAGCAGTTCTTC.

J is TRBJ2-5 and V is TRBV7-6; 8 nucleotides match TRBD1. Germline loops: CDR1 SGHVS, CDR2 FNYEAQ. V lost 5 bases, J lost 4 bases, and 9 bases stayed unmatched. The CDR3 runs to 15 residues. The chain's CDR3 is CASSRKGQGGETQYF. The DNA of the CDR3 is TGTGCCAGCAGCCGAAAAGGACAGGGCGGAGAGACCCAGTACTTC.

This clone appeared once. The V gene is TRBV7-9, the J gene TRBJ1-5; 9 nucleotides line up with TRBD1. The germline V gene has CDR1 SEHNR and CDR2 FQNEAQ (reference sequence). V shed 3 bases and J 7 bases; nucleotides not matched to a gene: 4. This CDR3 has 14 residues. The CDR3 DNA is TGTGCCAGCAGCTTGGACAGGGGAGACCAGCCCCAGCATTTT. Translated, it gives CASSLDRGDQPQHF.

The chain is built from TRBV19 and TRBJ2-1; TRBD1 agrees at 10 bases. The CDR3 totals 16 residues. The germline V gene encodes CDR1 LNHDA and CDR2 SQIVND (reference sequence). V lost 4 bases, J lost 3 bases, and 6 bases stayed unmatched. CDR3 sequence: CASSTPGQGRYNEQFF. The CDR3, as DNA: TGTGCCAGTAGTACGCCGGGACAGGGGCGCTACAATGAGCAGTTCTTC.

The rearrangement joins TRBV5-4 to TRBJ2-4; 9 positions match TRBD1. CDR1 is SGHNT and CDR2 is YYREEE in the germline V gene (reference sequence). V lost 4 bases and J lost 9; bases outside the gene matches: 11. The CDR3 sequence is 15 residues long. CDR3 residues: CASSPTRDRVSIQYF. The CDR3, as DNA: TGTGCCAGCAGCCCAACCCGGGACAGGGTGAGCATTCAGTACTTC.

The chain recombines TRBV4-1 with TRBJ1-5; 9 bases line up with TRBD1. The germline gives CDR1 MGHRA, CDR2 YSYEKL. After removal of 2 bases from V and 5 bases from J, the junction contained 4 bases not matched to a gene. This CDR3 region has 15 residues. The CDR3 DNA reads as TGCGCCAGCAGCCAAAGACAGGGGGACGATCAGCCCCAGCATTTT. Translating gives CASSQRQGDDQPQHF.

V gene TRBV6-1 combines with J gene TRBJ1-1; maybe TRBD1 (5 bases). The V end lost 5 bases, the J end lost 1 base, and 14 bases lay between the germline ends. The CDR3 is 15 amino acids. Germline CDR1 MNHNS, CDR2 SASEGT. CDR3 DNA sequence: TGTGCCAGCAGTACTACCTGGACAACGAACACTGAAGCTTTCTTT. Protein product: CASSTTWTTNTEAFF.

The chain links TRBV30 to TRBJ1-6, with D unclear. The CDR3 totals 13 residues. The V end was cut by 7 bases, the J end by 4 bases, with 11 bases between. Germline V gene sequence: CDR1 GTSNPN, CDR2 SVGIG (reference sequence). CDR3 in DNA: TGTGCCTCTAGAACGGATTATAATTCACCCCTCCACTTT. Its protein product is CASRTDYNSPLHF.

This chain uses TRBV2 with TRBJ2-3; TRBD2 matches at 10 bases. V trimming: 3 bases; J trimming: 3 bases; junction bases outside the gene matches: 9. CDR1 and CDR2 from the germline V gene are SNHLY and FYNNEI. There are 17 residues in the CDR3. Here the CDR3 reads CASSDRGSGGWTDTQYF. The CDR3 DNA is TGTGCCAGCAGTGACCGGGGTAGCGGGGGGTGGACAGATACGCAGTATTTT.

This sequence joins TRBV6-6 and TRBJ2-3; 7 bases match TRBD2. The CDR3 loop spans 13 amino acids. Germline V gene data show CDR1 as MNHNY and CDR2 as SVGAGI (reference sequence). J was trimmed by 4 bases and V by 8 bases; bases with no gene match: 6. The CDR3 sequence is CASLSGGADTQYF. The CDR3 nucleotides read TGTGCCAGCCTCTCGGGGGGTGCAGATACGCAGTATTTT.

This clone was recorded once. The chain recombines TRBV2 with TRBJ2-2; 7 bases fit TRBD1. Germline CDR1 reads SNHLY; CDR2 reads FYNNEI. With 6 bases clipped from V and 7 bases from J, the junction kept 11 bases outside the gene matches. The CDR3 runs to 15 residues. CDR3 DNA: TGTGCCAGCAGCCCCGGACAGGTGGTTCGCGGGGAGCTGTTTTTT. It codes for CASSPGQVVRGELFF. The full variable domain, with the rest looked up from reference TRBV2 and TRBJ2-2, is EPEVTQTPSHQVTQMGQEVILRCVPISNHLYFYWYRQILGQKVEFLVSFYNNEISEKSEIFDDQFSVERPDGSNFTLKIRSTKLEDSAMYFCASSPGQVVRGELFFGEGSRLTVL.

This sequence joins TRBV7-6 and TRBJ2-4; D not resolved. The length of the CDR3 is 13 residues. The germline V gene has CDR1 SGHVS and CDR2 FNYEAQ. The V end was cut by 1 base, the J end by 7 bases, with 8 bases between. CDR3 nucleotides: TGTGCCAGCAGCTTAGGGGCACCCAACATTCAGTACTTC. Translation gives CASSLGAPNIQYF.

This clone was picked up a small number of times. The genes are TRBV2 and TRBJ2-7, with D unresolved. V lost 0 bases to trimming and J lost 1 base, with 13 bases between them. The V gene's germline CDR1 is SNHLY and CDR2 FYNNEI. The CDR3 has 16 amino acids. In DNA, the CDR3 is TGTGCCAGCAGTGAAGCCGGCGCCAGGTTGTCCTACGAGCAGTACTTC. It specifies CASSEAGARLSYEQYF.

This clone was detected only once. CDR3 sequence reads: CASRLNRGSFYEQYF. The DNA of the CDR3 is TGTGCCAGCAGATTAAACAGGGGATCCTTCTACGAGCAGTACTTC. This chain links TRBV27 with TRBJ2-7; 7 nucleotides align to TRBD1. The V and J ends lost 6 bases and 3 bases, in that order; junction bases with no gene match: 11. Germline CDR1 and CDR2: MNHEY and SMNVEV (reference sequence). The CDR3 contains 15 residues.

The rearrangement joins TRBV10-3 to TRBJ1-1, with 7 bases identical to TRBD1. The CDR3 spans 13 residues. The ends lost 10 bases at V and 1 base at J; junction bases unmatched: 6. CDR1 is ENHRY and CDR2 is SYGVKD in the germline V gene. The CDR3 loop reads CASRRTGNTEAFF. Here the CDR3 DNA reads TGTGCCAGCCGTCGGACAGGGAACACTGAAGCTTTCTTT.

This clone was seen just once. The genes are TRBV7-2 and TRBJ2-7; 9 bases agree with TRBD1. This CDR3 spans 14 amino acids. Germline CDR1 is SGHTA and CDR2 is FQGNSA. The ends lost 7 bases at V and 4 bases at J; junction bases unmatched: 8. DNA for the CDR3: TGTGCCAGCATGCCAACAGGGGGCTGGTACGAGCAGTACTTC. Translating gives CASMPTGGWYEQYF.

This sequence joins TRBV29-1 and TRBJ2-3; D remains unclear. V was trimmed by 2 bases and J by 2 bases, leaving 11 bases between them. This CDR3 has 14 residues. CDR1 is SQVTM, CDR2 ANQGSEA, per germline. The CDR3 nucleotides read TGCAGCGTTGAACAGGCCCGAAACACAGATACGCAGTATTTT. As protein: CSVEQARNTDTQYF.